This TCR beta chain was found in a study of shared clonotypes between healthy human individuals. Background on the study: Every donor yielded three CD4 naive, three CD4 memory, two CD8 naive and one CD8 memory plate.

The CDR3 loop spans 15 amino acids. Germline CDR1 LGHNA, CDR2 YNFKEQ. The trim removed 0 bases at V and 9 bases at J, leaving 9 bases unmatched. Original data processing: ImmunoSEQ junction-only sequences lacked quality scores, so their filtering differed. Profiled with immunoSEQ multiplex PCR; TCRdb holds only in-frame clones, not every one. V, J and clone size are taken as reported in that table, and D and trimming were inferred from the DNA itself. The sample contains approximately 2.5 million clones, approximately 94% of which appear only once. Material: naive CD4+ T cells from PBMCs. Subset noted: CD45RA+ positively selected. This receptor was obtained from a man aged 18 to 29 in good health. Some clones in this sample may be carry-over from other donors' samples. The V gene is TRBV4-2, the J gene TRBJ1-2; 8 nucleotides match TRBD1. CDR3 DNA sequence: TGTGCCAGCAGCCAAGAGGCCGGGACAGGCAAGAGCTACACCTTC. As protein: CASSQEAGTGKSYTF.